The T cell receptor (beta chain) under discussion was sequenced for a study of regulatory T cells in long-lasting Graves disease. On the study more broadly: Patients with persistent Graves' disease had over 5 years of antithyroid drugs and persistent TSH receptor antibodies. The study's findings and limits: Patients with persistent Graves' had lower TCR diversity than newly diagnosed patients.

This clonotype occurred a few times. As yet, its antigen is unknown. Construction of TCR beta libraries relied on iRepertoire HTBI primers and on Arm-PCR targeting CDR3 regions. TCRdb itself ran the multiplex PCR reads through MiXCR, one entry per CDR3 protein. The sample yields about 660,000 distinct CDR3 sequences, approximately 31% seen once. This CDR3 comprises 16 residues. CDR1 MGHRA and CDR2 YSYEKL come from the germline V gene. Germline trimming cut 5 bases from V and 2 bases from J; bases unmatched to any gene: 10. The time point: persistent/refractory GD, antithyroid drugs over 5 years with positive TRAb. The TCR library was made from RNA that had been extracted from PBMCs in TRIzol.

The rearrangement uses TRBV4-1 and TRBJ2-7; 9 nucleotides match TRBD2. Source: peripheral blood mononuclear cells (PBMCs), taken when the disease was refractory, from a patient treated with antithyroid drugs. The TCR sequence derives from a female donor with Graves disease. In DNA form, the CDR3 reads TGCGCCAGCAGCGCCAAACGACTAGCGGACCCCTACGAGCAGTACTTC. Translating it yields CASSAKRLADPYEQYF.